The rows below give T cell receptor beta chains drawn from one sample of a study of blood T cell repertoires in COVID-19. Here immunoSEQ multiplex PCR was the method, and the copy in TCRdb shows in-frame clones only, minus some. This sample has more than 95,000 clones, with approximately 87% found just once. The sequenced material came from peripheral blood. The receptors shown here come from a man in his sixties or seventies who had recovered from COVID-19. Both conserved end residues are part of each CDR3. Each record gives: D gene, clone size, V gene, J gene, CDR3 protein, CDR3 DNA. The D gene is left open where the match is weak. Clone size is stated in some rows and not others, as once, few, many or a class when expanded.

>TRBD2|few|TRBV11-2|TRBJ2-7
CASSLPGGYEQYF
TGTGCCAGCAGCTTACCGGGAGGCTACGAGCAGTACTTC
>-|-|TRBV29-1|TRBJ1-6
CSVGAGADSPLHF
TGCAGCGTTGGGGCTGGGGCCGATTCACCCCTCCACTTT
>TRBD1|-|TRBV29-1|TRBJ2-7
CSAGTASSYEQYF
TGCAGCGCCGGGACAGCCAGCTCCTACGAGCAGTACTTC
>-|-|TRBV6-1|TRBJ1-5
CASSEQQGGYQPQHF
TGTGCCAGCAGTGAACAGCAGGGTGGGTATCAGCCCCAGCATTTT
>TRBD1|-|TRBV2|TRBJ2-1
CASSSDRGYYNEQFF
TGTGCCAGCAGCTCCGACAGGGGCTACTACAATGAGCAGTTCTTC
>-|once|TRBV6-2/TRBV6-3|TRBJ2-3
CASSYGPLSTTDTQYF
TGTGCCAGCAGTTACGGGCCCCTCTCGACCACAGATACGCAGTATTTT
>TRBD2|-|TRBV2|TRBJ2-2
CASMSRGGAYTGELFF
TGTGCCAGCATGTCCCGCGGGGGGGCCTACACCGGGGAGCTGTTTTTT
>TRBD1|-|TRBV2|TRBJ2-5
CASSAQGAKGETQYF
TGTGCCAGCAGTGCGCAGGGGGCGAAGGGGGAGACCCAGTACTTC
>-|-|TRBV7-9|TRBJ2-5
CASSLTIQETQYF
TGTGCCAGCAGCTTAACTATCCAAGAGACCCAGTACTTC
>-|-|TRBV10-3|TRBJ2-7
CAISELGAQYF
TGTGCCATCAGTGAGTTGGGGGCCCAGTACTTC
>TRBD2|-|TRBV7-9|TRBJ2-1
CASSLEGRLAVRNEQFF
TGTGCCAGCAGCTTAGAGGGCCGACTAGCGGTCAGGAATGAGCAGTTCTTC
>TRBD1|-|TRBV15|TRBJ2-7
CATSRDLGTGGFYEQYF
TGTGCCACCAGCAGGGACCTCGGGACAGGGGGCTTCTACGAGCAGTACTTC
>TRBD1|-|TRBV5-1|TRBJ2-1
CASSLAVDRAYNEQFF
TGCGCCAGCAGCTTGGCCGTGGACAGGGCATACAATGAGCAGTTCTTC